Below, 19 T cell receptor beta chains from the same sample are listed, as sequenced in a study of CD8 T cells in ankylosing spondylitis. MiXCR, run by TCRdb on the 5' RACE reads, gives a single entry per CDR3 protein. This table has hundreds of thousands of distinct CDR3 sequences, approximately 24% appearing once. Sample: blood, either unsorted or a sorted T cell fraction (not recorded which). The receptors here all came from a male donor with ankylosing spondylitis or in good health (not recorded which).

In its sample, this clonotype was seen many times. The V and J genes are TRBV11-2 and TRBJ1-3; the D is unclear. This CDR3 is 15 amino acids long. Germline CDR1 and CDR2: SGHAT and FQNNGV. The V end was cut by 1 base, the J end by 0 bases, with 7 bases between. CDR3 protein: CASSLGQDSGNTIYF. DNA for the CDR3: TGTGCCAGCAGCTTAGGCCAGGACTCTGGAAACACCATATATTTT.

This clonotype was recorded at least ten times. V gene TRBV5-1 combines with J gene TRBJ2-7, with a weak D call TRBD2 (5 bases). Germline V CDR1 and CDR2: SGHRS, YFSETQ. The CDR3 is 15 residues long. Trimming removed 0 bases from V and 3 bases from J, with 13 bases in between. The CDR3 DNA reads TGCGCCAGCAGCTTGGGAGCGGACCGCTTCTACGAGCAGTACTTC. Its translation: CASSLGADRFYEQYF.

This clonotype was recorded at least ten times. V usage is TRBV12-3 or TRBV12-4 and J usage is TRBJ2-2; weak D call: TRBD1 (5 bases). Trimming removed 5 bases from V and 6 bases from J, with 19 bases in between. There are 16 residues in the CDR3. The DNA of the CDR3 is TGTGCCAGCAGTCCTAGGGGCGTGACTTCCGCCGGGGAGCTGTTTTTT. It is translated as CASSPRGVTSAGELFF.

The rearrangement uses TRBV29-1 and TRBJ2-7; 12 bases match TRBD2. Trimming removed 5 bases from V and 0 bases from J; junction bases left unmatched: 11. Looked up from germline, CDR1 is SQVTM and CDR2 is ANQGSEA. The CDR3 has 17 residues. Written as DNA, the CDR3 is TGCAGCGTTACTGGGGTTGTGACTAGCGGGAGCTCCTACGAGCAGTACTTC. Translation gives CSVTGVVTSGSSYEQYF.

This clonotype appeared many times. The genes are TRBV7-2 and TRBJ2-5; 10 bases match TRBD1. The CDR3 extends over 13 amino acids. The germline V gene has CDR1 SGHTA and CDR2 FQGNSA. V trimming: 5 bases; J trimming: 5 bases; junction bases outside the gene matches: 2. The CDR3 is CASSPGQGETQYF. CDR3 nucleotides: TGTGCCAGCAGCCCGGGACAGGGGGAGACCCAGTACTTC.

The rearrangement joins TRBV11-2 to TRBJ2-3; no firm D call. Germline V CDR1 and CDR2: SGHAT, FQNNGV. The V end lost 1 base, the J end lost 5 bases, and 7 bases lay between the germline ends. CDR3 length: 13 residues. The CDR3 DNA reads TGTGCCAGCAGCTTAGGCCGGCTAGATACGCAGTATTTT. It translates to CASSLGRLDTQYF.

The chain carries TRBV29-1 and TRBJ2-1, with TRBD1 matching over 9 bases. The germline V gene encodes CDR1 SQVTM and CDR2 ANQGSEA. The CDR3 has 14 residues. Unmatched junction bases numbered 13, after V lost 7 bases and J lost 9 bases. The chain's CDR3 is CSAGGQGVDFEQFF. The CDR3 nucleotides read TGCAGCGCAGGGGGACAGGGAGTCGACTTTGAGCAGTTCTTC.

The chain has TRBV20-1 and TRBJ1-3; D possibly corresponds to TRBD1 (5 bases). Trimming removed 3 bases from V and 2 bases from J, with 14 bases in between. Germline V lookup: CDR1 DFQATT, CDR2 SNEGSKA (reference sequence). The CDR3 is 15 residues long. CDR3 coding DNA: TGCAGTGCTAGTAATCGGGGCAGAACTGGAAACACCATATATTTT. Protein: CSASNRGRTGNTIYF.

Regarding this clonotype: A clone one base away is much larger, so this may be a read error. The V and J genes are TRBV5-5 and TRBJ2-1; D is perhaps TRBD2 (6 bases). Looked up from germline, CDR1 is SGHKS and CDR2 is YYEKEE (reference sequence). CDR3 length: 16 residues. The germline V and J ends were trimmed by 8 bases and 5 bases, with 23 bases remaining between them. The CDR3 DNA is TGTGCCAGGAGCCCGAGTCACGGGAGTGGAAACAATGAGCAGTTCTTC. Its protein is CARSPSHGSGNNEQFF.

The rearrangement uses TRBV12-3 or TRBV12-4 and TRBJ2-1; TRBD2 is a possible D gene (6 bases). Deletions cut 3 bases from V and 4 bases from J, with 7 bases between. This CDR3 comprises 13 residues. CDR3 nucleotides: TGTGCCAGCAGTTTTGGGGGGTACAATGAGCAGTTCTTC. It encodes CASSFGGYNEQFF.

The chain recombines TRBV20-1 with TRBJ1-1; possible D gene TRBD1, 6 bases. Looked up from germline, CDR1 is DFQATT and CDR2 is SNEGSKA (reference sequence). The V gene lost 5 bases and the J gene lost 1 base, with 17 bases spanning the gap. The CDR3 runs to 15 residues. In DNA form, the CDR3 reads TGCAGTGCTTTAGAGTGGGACAAGACGAACACTGAAGCTTTCTTT. Translated: CSALEWDKTNTEAFF.

The rearrangement uses TRBV10-3 and TRBJ2-3; 11 bases are a match to TRBD1. CDR1 is ENHRY and CDR2 is SYGVKD in the germline V gene. Trimming took 1 base from V and 3 from J; bases not matched to a gene: 3. This CDR3 region has 16 residues. The CDR3, as DNA: TGTGCCATCAGTGAGTACGGGACAGGGGGTACAGATACGCAGTATTTT. This codes for CAISEYGTGGTDTQYF.

The genes are TRBV7-2 and TRBJ2-3; 8 positions agree with TRBD1. The CDR3 runs to 13 residues. With V trimmed by 5 bases and J by 6 bases, 4 bases remained unmatched. Germline CDR1 is SGHTA and CDR2 is FQGNSA. The CDR3 reads CASSARTGDTQYF. DNA of the CDR3: TGTGCCAGCAGCGCCAGGACAGGGGATACGCAGTATTTT.

This clonotype was observed many times. This sequence joins TRBV20-1 and TRBJ2-7; TRBD2 agrees at 13 bases. The CDR3 totals 17 residues. J lost 6 bases, V lost 0 bases, and 11 bases had no gene match. The germline V gene encodes CDR1 DFQATT and CDR2 SNEGSKA (reference sequence). Here the CDR3 reads CSARDGVGGLAGTEQYF. In DNA, the CDR3 is TGCAGTGCTAGAGATGGTGTTGGGGGACTAGCGGGAACCGAGCAGTACTTC.

This clonotype was recorded many times. The V and J genes are TRBV20-1 and TRBJ1-5, with D uncertain. V lost 0 bases and J 6 bases, leaving 12 bases between the germline ends. CDR3 size: 14 residues. Germline V gives CDR1 DFQATT, CDR2 SNEGSKA (reference sequence). The CDR3 loop is CSARDRLTAQPQHF. The CDR3 region has the DNA TGCAGTGCTAGAGATCGTTTAACAGCTCAGCCCCAGCATTTT.

About this clonotype itself: Given a much more abundant clone one base away, this may be a read error. The CDR3: CASCTGQGAVDTEAFF. As DNA, the CDR3 is TGCGCCAGCTGCACCGGCCAGGGGGCGGTGGACACTGAAGCTTTCTTT. The V gene is TRBV5-1, the J gene TRBJ1-1, with TRBD1 matching over 8 bases. Germline CDR1 reads SGHRS; CDR2 reads YFSETQ. J lost 3 bases, V lost 7 bases, and 14 bases had no gene match. This CDR3 region has 16 residues.

This sequence joins TRBV27 and TRBJ1-4; D unclear. The length of the CDR3 is 15 residues. Germline CDR1 and CDR2: MNHEY and SMNVEV (reference sequence). V lost 2 bases, J lost 0 bases, and 7 bases lay in between. The CDR3 loop is CASSLKRATNEKLFF. CDR3 bases: TGTGCCAGCAGTTTAAAGAGAGCAACTAATGAAAAACTGTTTTTT.

This chain joins TRBV7-6 and TRBJ2-1; unclear D gene. Trimming removed 1 base from V and 12 bases from J, with 13 bases in between. CDR1 is SGHVS, CDR2 FNYEAQ, per germline. The CDR3 runs 13 residues. This chain's CDR3 is CASSLESGSMQFF. CDR3 bases: TGTGCCAGCAGCTTAGAGTCAGGCTCGATGCAGTTCTTC.

The chain employs TRBV5-6 and TRBJ2-7; no clear D gene. CDR1 is SGHDT and CDR2 is YYEEEE in the germline V gene. V lost 2 bases and J 6 bases, leaving 18 bases between the germline ends. CDR3 length: 15 residues. In DNA, the CDR3 is TGTGCCAGCAGCTTCCGGACCGGGCTTCCCCTCGAGCAGTACTTC. Amino acid sequence: CASSFRTGLPLEQYF.